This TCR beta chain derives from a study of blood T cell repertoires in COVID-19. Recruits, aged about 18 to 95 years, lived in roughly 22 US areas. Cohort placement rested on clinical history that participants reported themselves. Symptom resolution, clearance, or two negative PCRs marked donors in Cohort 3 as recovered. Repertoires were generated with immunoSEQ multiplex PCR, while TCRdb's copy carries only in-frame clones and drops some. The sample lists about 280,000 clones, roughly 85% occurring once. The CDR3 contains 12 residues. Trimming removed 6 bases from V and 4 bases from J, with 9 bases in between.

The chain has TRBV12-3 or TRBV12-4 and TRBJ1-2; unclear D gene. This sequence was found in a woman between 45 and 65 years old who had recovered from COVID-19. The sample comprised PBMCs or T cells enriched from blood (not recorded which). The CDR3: CASSPLGYGYTF. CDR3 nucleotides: TGTGCCAGCAGCCCGCTAGGCTATGGCTACACCTTC.